Below, one T cell receptor (beta chain) is given with its context. The antigen is not known. Sample-barcoded 5' priming and a J-beta primer mix drove a second PCR of roughly 7 to 11 cycles. Using its own MiXCR run on the 5' RACE reads, TCRdb lists one record per CDR3 protein. Counted here are fewer than 700,000 distinct CDR3 sequences, roughly two fifths occurring once; the ten biggest clones make up 30%. Each sample had at least 6.5 million PBMCs isolated. Trimming shortened V by 5 bases and J by 5 bases, and 12 bases separated the two germline ends. The CDR3 loop spans 13 amino acids. Germline V gene lookup returns CDR1 MNHEY and CDR2 SVGAGI. This sample is drawn from a study of blood T cells in healthy people across ages. The study, taken as a whole, reports: Diversity figures based on one million T cells were deemed too low.

The TCR sequence derives from a man older than 75 in good health. This sequence joins TRBV6-5 and TRBJ1-2; the D gene is possibly TRBD1 (5 bases). The sequenced sample was blood. This CDR3 is CASSTPGGYGYTF. The CDR3 DNA sequence: TGTGCCAGCAGTACCCCGGGGGGGTATGGCTACACCTTC.